Detailed here is one T cell receptor beta chain. Its antigen is undetermined. The study's library attached unique molecular identifiers to single cDNA molecules. The authors' processing: Samples contained a median of 95,638 TCRs, with a range of roughly 23,224 to 700,000. TCRdb reprocessed the reads with MiXCR, giving one entry per CDR3 protein. TCRdb, not the original authors, processed these V and J calls. The sample includes around 120,000 distinct CDR3 sequences, 6.5% to 10% of them seen just once. This sample stems from a study of human T cells and chemical hapten exposure. As for the study in general: The study traced per-sample TCR yield variation mainly to small differences in pooled library volumes. Broader study findings: Sensitization with DPC brought no change to TCRs above 1 in 1000 in frequency.

V shed 5 bases, J shed 5 bases, and the junction held 8 bases outside the gene matches. Germline-derived CDR1 and CDR2 are DFQATT and SNEGSKA (reference sequence). The CDR3 consists of 13 residues. Blood, whole and unfractionated, served as the source for total RNA extraction. The chain is built from TRBV20-1 and TRBJ1-2; 7 bases align to TRBD1. The sequencing sample was made of whole blood. This sequence was found in a human donor in good health. Some clones in this sample may be carry-over from other donors' samples. DNA for the CDR3: TGCAGTGCTGGGCAGGGGGAGAGTTATGGCTACACCTTC. This translates into CSAGQGESYGYTF.